This T cell receptor (beta chain) originates from a study of blood T cell repertoires in COVID-19. Study in general: COVID-19 samples, acute and convalescent, were from the United States, Italy and Spain. The cDNA or gDNA used as material had been derived from T cells, B-cell-depleted T cells, or PBMCs.

This clone was recorded many times. In the authors' methods: Estimation of nucleated cell counts was performed using reference gene primer amplification. Libraries were prepared by immunoSEQ multiplex PCR; TCRdb keeps only in-frame clonotypes and omits some of them. The DNA gave D and trimming, while V, J and clone size come from that table. The sample consists of about 130,000 clones, almost 85% of them appearing once. CDR1 is MNHEY, CDR2 SVGAGI, per germline. There are 15 residues in the CDR3. V lost 0 bases and J 2 bases, leaving 10 bases between the germline ends. The gene calls are TRBV6-5 and TRBJ1-2, with D unresolved. The sequenced sample consisted of peripheral blood. This clonotype was sampled from a woman in her thirties who had recovered from COVID-19. Written as DNA, the CDR3 is TGTGCCAGCAGTTACTCCGGGGAAGGGAACTATGGCTACACCTTC. This sequence encodes CASSYSGEGNYGYTF.